Sequencing of this TCR beta chain was carried out in a study of post-analysis software for immune sequencing data. Study in general: Disease courses included relapsing-remitting, secondary progressive and progressive-relapsing multiple sclerosis. Study-level points and caveats: There were a few TRBV segments more frequent in patients than controls, and TRBV5-6, TRBV5-1 and TRBV20-1 were among them. The study found significantly lower normalized Chao1 diversity in multiple sclerosis patients than in controls.

Notes on this clonotype: No antigen is known for it.

TCR beta libraries were prepared from cDNA with unique molecular identifiers. Between roughly 0.95 and 10 million T cells gave rise to roughly 0.5 million cDNA molecules. In TCRdb, the PCR reads were re-called with MiXCR into one record per CDR3 protein. Of around 700,000 distinct CDR3 sequences listed, roughly three fifths are singletons. This CDR3 is 15 amino acids long. This sequence originates from a girl between 2 and 10 years old with multiple sclerosis. The sequencing input was blood. This sequence joins TRBV12-3 or TRBV12-4 and TRBJ2-4, with TRBD2 identical over 10 bases. The DNA end lines up better with TRBJ2-7; the J call may be wrong. CDR3 residues: CASSLTLAGVYEQYF. The CDR3, as DNA: TGTGCCAGCAGTTTAACGCTAGCGGGAGTCTACGAGCAGTACTTC.